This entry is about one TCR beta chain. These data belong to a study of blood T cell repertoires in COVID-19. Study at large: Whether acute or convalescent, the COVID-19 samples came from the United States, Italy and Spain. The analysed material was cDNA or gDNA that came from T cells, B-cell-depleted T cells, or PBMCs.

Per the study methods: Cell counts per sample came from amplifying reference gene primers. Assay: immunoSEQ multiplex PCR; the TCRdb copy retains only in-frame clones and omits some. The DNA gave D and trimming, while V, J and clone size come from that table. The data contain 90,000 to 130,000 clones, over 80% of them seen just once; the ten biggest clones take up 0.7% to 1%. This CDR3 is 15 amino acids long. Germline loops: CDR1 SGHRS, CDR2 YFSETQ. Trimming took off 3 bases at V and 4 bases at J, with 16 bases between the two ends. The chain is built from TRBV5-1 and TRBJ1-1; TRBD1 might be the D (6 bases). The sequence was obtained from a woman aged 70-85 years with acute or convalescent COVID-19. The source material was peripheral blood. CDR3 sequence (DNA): TGCGCCAGCAGCTCCGGTTCAGGGGAGGGCACTGAAGCTTTCTTT. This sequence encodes CASSSGSGEGTEAFF.